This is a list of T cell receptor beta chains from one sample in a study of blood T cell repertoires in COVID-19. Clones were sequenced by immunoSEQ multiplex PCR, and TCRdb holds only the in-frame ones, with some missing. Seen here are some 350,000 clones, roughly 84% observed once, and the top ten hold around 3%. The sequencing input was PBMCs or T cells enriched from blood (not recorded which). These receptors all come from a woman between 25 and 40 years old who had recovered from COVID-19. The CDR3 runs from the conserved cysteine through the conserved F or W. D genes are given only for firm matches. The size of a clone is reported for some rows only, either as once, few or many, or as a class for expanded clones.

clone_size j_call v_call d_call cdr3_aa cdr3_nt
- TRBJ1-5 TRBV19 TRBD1 CASSMRQGGQPQHF TGTGCCAGTAGTATGAGACAGGGTGGCCAGCCCCAGCATTTT
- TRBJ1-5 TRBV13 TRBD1 CASSWGQGTQPQHF TGTGCCAGCAGCTGGGGACAGGGAACTCAGCCCCAGCATTTT
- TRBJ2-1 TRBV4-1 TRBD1 CASSQEGQAYNEQFF TGCGCCAGCAGCCAAGAGGGACAGGCATACAATGAGCAGTTCTTC
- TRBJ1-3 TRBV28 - CASRQAGNTIYF TGTGCCAGCAGACAGGCTGGAAACACCATATATTTT
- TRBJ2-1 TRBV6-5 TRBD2 CASSSSGTSGYNEQFF TGTGCCAGCAGTTCGAGCGGGACTAGCGGGTACAATGAGCAGTTCTTC
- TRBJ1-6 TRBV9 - CASSVAPGRESPLHF TGTGCCAGCAGCGTAGCTCCAGGTCGGGAGTCACCCCTCCACTTT
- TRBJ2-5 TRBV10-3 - CAISGRRGGKETQYF TGTGCCATCAGTGGTAGGAGGGGGGGGAAGGAGACCCAGTACTTC
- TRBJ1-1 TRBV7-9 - CASRDTGLTEAFF TGTGCCAGCAGGGACACAGGGTTAACTGAAGCTTTCTTT
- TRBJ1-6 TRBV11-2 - CASSFSSSYNSPLHF TGTGCCAGCAGCTTCTCGAGCTCCTATAATTCACCCCTCCACTTT
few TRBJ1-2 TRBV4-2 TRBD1 CASSHDGTGDGYTF TGTGCCAGCAGCCATGACGGGACAGGGGATGGCTACACCTTC
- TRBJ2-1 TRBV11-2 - CASSWSPGAYNEQFF TGTGCCAGCAGCTGGAGCCCGGGGGCCTACAATGAGCAGTTCTTC
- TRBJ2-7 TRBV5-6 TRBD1 CASSSGQNSYEQYF TGTGCCAGCAGCTCGGGACAGAATTCCTACGAGCAGTACTTC
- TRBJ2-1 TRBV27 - CASSLRAGTYNEQFF TGTGCCAGCAGTTTAAGAGCGGGGACATACAATGAGCAGTTCTTC
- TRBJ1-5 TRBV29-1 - CSVGSGYSNQPQHF TGCAGCGTCGGGTCGGGGTATAGCAATCAGCCCCAGCATTTT
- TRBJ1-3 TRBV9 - CASSVSGAGNTIYF TGTGCCAGCAGCGTGTCAGGGGCGGGAAACACCATATATTTT
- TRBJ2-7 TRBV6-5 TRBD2 CASRGLADPYEQYF TGTGCCAGCAGAGGACTAGCGGATCCCTACGAGCAGTACTTC
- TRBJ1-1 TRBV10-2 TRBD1 CASSVSTGDTEAFF TGCGCCAGCAGTGTATCGACAGGGGACACTGAAGCTTTCTTT
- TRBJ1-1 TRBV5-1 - CASSAVPRGTEAFF TGCGCCAGCAGCGCAGTCCCTCGGGGGACTGAAGCTTTCTTT
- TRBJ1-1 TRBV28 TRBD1 CASSNTGENTEAFF TGTGCCAGCAGTAATACAGGGGAAAACACTGAAGCTTTCTTT
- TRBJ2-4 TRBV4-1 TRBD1 CASEPGQGPKNIQYF TGCGCCAGCGAGCCGGGACAGGGGCCCAAAAACATTCAGTACTTC
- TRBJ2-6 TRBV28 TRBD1 CASSQDRSSSGANVLTF TGTGCCAGCAGTCAGGACAGGTCCAGCTCTGGGGCCAACGTCCTGACTTTC
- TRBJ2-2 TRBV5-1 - CASSRAAFGGSGELFF TGCGCCAGCAGCCGCGCAGCGTTTGGAGGCTCCGGGGAGCTGTTTTTT
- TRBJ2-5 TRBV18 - CASSWTYTPGTQYF TGTGCCAGCTCTTGGACATATACTCCCGGGACCCAGTACTTC
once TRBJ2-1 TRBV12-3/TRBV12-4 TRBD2 CAIPGLAPNEQFF TGTGCCATCCCGGGACTAGCCCCCAATGAGCAGTTCTTC
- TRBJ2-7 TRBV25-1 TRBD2 CASSGGLANYEQYF TGTGCCAGCAGTGGGGGACTAGCGAACTACGAGCAGTACTTC
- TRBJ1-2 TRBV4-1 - CASSQARGGGYTF TGCGCCAGCAGCCAAGCTCGGGGAGGTGGCTACACCTTC
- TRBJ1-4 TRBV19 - CASSIKEGLWEKLFF TGTGCCAGTAGTATAAAGGAGGGCTTGTGGGAAAAACTGTTTTTT
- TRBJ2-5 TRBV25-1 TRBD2 CASSRAGFQETQYF TGTGCCAGCAGTAGAGCGGGGTTCCAAGAGACCCAGTACTTC
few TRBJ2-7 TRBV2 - CASSERGTYEQYF TGTGCCAGCAGTGAGAGAGGAACCTACGAGCAGTACTTC
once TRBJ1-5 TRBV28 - CASSPRNQPQHF TGTGCCAGCAGTCCGAGAAATCAGCCCCAGCATTTT
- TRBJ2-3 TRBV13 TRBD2 CASSLGRSGGGGDTQYF TGTGCCAGCAGCTTAGGCCGGAGCGGGGGAGGCGGGGATACGCAGTATTTT
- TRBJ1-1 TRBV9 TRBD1 CASSRYPGQGDAEAFF TGTGCCAGCAGCCGTTATCCGGGACAGGGGGACGCTGAAGCTTTCTTT
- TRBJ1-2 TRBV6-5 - CARYRAIEAVGYTF TGTGCCAGGTACAGGGCGATCGAAGCGGTTGGCTACACCTTC
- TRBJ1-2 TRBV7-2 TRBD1 CASSLDTGTGNYGYTF TGTGCCAGCAGCCTAGATACCGGGACAGGGAACTATGGCTACACCTTC
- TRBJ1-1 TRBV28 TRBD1 CASATGAQNTEAFF TGTGCCAGCGCGACAGGGGCACAGAACACTGAAGCTTTCTTT
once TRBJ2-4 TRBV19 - CASSIARGAKNIQYF TGTGCCAGTAGTATAGCAAGGGGGGCCAAAAACATTCAGTACTTC
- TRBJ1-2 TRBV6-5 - CASSPSPGLGGYTF TGTGCCAGCAGTCCCTCACCTGGGCTTGGGGGCTACACCTTC
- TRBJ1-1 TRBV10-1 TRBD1 CASSESRGQGKAFF TGCGCCAGCAGTGAGTCAAGGGGGCAGGGGAAAGCTTTCTTT
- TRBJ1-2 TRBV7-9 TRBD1 CASTPGTALWGYTF TGTGCCAGCACCCCCGGGACAGCTCTTTGGGGCTACACCTTC
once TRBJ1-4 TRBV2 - CASSVGGAVKLFF TGTGCCAGCAGTGTCGGCGGGGCCGTAAAACTGTTTTTT
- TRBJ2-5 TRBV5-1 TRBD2 CASSLSVAGGQETQYF TGCGCCAGCAGCTTGAGCGTAGCGGGGGGACAAGAGACCCAGTACTTC
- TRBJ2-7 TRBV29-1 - CSVGGGSSYEQYF TGCAGCGTGGGAGGGGGAAGCTCCTACGAGCAGTACTTC
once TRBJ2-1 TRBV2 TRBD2 CASSPEAGVHNEQFF TGTGCCAGCAGTCCGGAGGCGGGAGTCCACAATGAGCAGTTCTTC
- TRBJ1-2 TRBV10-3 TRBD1 CAINPGQGTASPQGYTF TGTGCCATCAACCCGGGACAGGGCACAGCCAGCCCCCAGGGCTACACCTTC
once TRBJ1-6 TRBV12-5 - CASGLVPTVGHNSPLHF TGTGCTAGTGGTTTGGTACCGACAGTGGGGCATAATTCACCCCTCCACTTT
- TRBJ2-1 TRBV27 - CASRGGGLLHNEQFF TGTGCCAGCAGGGGAGGTGGACTCCTACACAATGAGCAGTTCTTC
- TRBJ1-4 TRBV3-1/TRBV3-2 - CASSPPWEDEKLFF TGTGCCAGCAGCCCCCCCTGGGAGGATGAAAAACTGTTTTTT
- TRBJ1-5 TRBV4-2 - CASSHQGIGQPQHF TGTGCCAGCAGCCATCAGGGTATTGGTCAGCCCCAGCATTTT
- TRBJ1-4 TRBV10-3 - CAISDDREKLFF TGTGCCATCAGCGACGACAGGGAAAAACTGTTTTTT
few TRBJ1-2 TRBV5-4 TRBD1 CASSTSGGGTYGYTF TGTGCCAGCAGCACGTCCGGAGGGGGCACCTATGGCTACACCTTC
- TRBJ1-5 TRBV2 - CASSEMRRVQYDQPQHF TGTGCCAGCAGTGAAATGCGGCGGGTACAGTATGATCAGCCCCAGCATTTT
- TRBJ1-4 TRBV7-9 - CASSLNRVANEKLFF TGTGCCAGCAGCCTAAACAGGGTGGCTAATGAAAAACTGTTTTTT
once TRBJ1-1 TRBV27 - CASKTGYSTEAFF TGTGCCAGCAAAACAGGGTACAGCACTGAAGCTTTCTTT
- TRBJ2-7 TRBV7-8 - CASRGTYEQYF TGTGCCAGCCGGGGTACCTACGAGCAGTACTTC
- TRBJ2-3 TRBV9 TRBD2 CASSVASAASGDADTQYF TGTGCCAGCAGCGTAGCATCCGCGGCTAGCGGGGATGCAGATACGCAGTATTTT